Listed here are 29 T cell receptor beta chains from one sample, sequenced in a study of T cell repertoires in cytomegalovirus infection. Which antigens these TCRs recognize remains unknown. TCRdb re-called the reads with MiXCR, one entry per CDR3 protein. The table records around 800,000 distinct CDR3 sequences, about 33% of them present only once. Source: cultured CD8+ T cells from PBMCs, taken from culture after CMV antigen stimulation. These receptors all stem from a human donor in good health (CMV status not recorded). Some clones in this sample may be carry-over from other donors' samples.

The CDR3 DNA reads TGTGCCAGCAGCCAAGAGGCAGCCCTAGCGGGGGGGACCGGGGAGCTGTTTTTT. Its translation: CASSQEAALAGGTGELFF. The rearrangement joins TRBV4-2 to TRBJ2-2; 12 bases line up with TRBD2. The ends lost 0 bases at V and 5 bases at J; junction bases unmatched: 7. The germline V gene encodes CDR1 LGHNA and CDR2 YNFKEQ. The CDR3 has 18 residues.

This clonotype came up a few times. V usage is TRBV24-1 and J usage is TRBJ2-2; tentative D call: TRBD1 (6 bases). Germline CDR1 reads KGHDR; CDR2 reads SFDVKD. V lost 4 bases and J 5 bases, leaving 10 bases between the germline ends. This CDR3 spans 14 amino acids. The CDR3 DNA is TGTGCCACCAGTGACTCTGGACAGACCGGGGAGCTGTTTTTT. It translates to CATSDSGQTGELFF.

DNA of the CDR3: TGTGCCAGCAGTTTAAGAGGGCTGAGTTCACCCCTCCACTTT. Translation: CASSLRGLSSPLHF. The chain uses TRBV27 and TRBJ1-6; D call uncertain. The V end was cut by 2 bases, the J end by 9 bases, with 11 bases between. This CDR3 is built from 14 residues. Germline V lookup: CDR1 MNHEY, CDR2 SMNVEV (reference sequence).

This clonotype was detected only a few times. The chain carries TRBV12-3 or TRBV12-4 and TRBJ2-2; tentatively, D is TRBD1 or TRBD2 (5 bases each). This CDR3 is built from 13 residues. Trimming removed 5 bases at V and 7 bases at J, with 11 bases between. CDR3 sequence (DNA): TGTGCCAGCAGTCCGGTGGGGGTCGGGGAGCTGTTTTTT. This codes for CASSPVGVGELFF.

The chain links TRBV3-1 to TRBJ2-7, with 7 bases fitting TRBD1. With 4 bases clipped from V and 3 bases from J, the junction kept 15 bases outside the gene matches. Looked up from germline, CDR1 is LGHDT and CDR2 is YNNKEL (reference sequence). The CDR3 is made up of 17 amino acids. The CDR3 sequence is CASSPFDRDSPSYEQYF. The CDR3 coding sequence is TGTGCCAGCAGCCCTTTTGACCGGGACAGCCCCAGCTACGAGCAGTACTTC.

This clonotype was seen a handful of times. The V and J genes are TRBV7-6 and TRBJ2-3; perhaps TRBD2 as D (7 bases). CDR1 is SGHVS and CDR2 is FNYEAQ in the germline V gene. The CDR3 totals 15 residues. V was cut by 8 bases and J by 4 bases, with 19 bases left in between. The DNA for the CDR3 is TGTGCCAGCTCTCCGTGGGGGGGGGGCCCAGATACGCAGTATTTT. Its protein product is CASSPWGGGPDTQYF.

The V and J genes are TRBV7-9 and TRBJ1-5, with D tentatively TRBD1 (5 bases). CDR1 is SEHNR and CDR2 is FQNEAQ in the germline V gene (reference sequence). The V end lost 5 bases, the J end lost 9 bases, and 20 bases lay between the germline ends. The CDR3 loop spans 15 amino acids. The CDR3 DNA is TGTGCCAGCAGCCCGGAGCGGGACGGGGGTCGGCCCCAGCATTTT. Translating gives CASSPERDGGRPQHF.

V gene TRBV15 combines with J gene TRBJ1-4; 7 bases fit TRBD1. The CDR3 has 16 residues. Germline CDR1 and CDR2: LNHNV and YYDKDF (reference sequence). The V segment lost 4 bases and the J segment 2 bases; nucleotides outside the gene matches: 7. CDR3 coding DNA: TGTGCCACCAGCACCTTCCAGACAGGGACTAATGAAAAACTGTTTTTT. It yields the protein CATSTFQTGTNEKLFF.

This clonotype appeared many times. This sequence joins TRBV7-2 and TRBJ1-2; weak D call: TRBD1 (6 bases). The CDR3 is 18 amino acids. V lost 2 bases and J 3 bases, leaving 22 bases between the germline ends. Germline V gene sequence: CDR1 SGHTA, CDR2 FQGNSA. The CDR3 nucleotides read TGTGCCAGCAGCTTAAATAAAGGGGGACCTACTCTAGACTATGGCTACACCTTC. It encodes CASSLNKGGPTLDYGYTF. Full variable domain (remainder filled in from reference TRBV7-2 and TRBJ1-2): GAGVSQSPSNKVTEKGKDVELRCDPISGHTALYWYRQSLGQGLEFLIYFQGNSAPDKSGLPSDRFSAERTGGSVSTLTIQRTQQEDSAVYLCASSLNKGGPTLDYGYTFGSGTRLTVV.

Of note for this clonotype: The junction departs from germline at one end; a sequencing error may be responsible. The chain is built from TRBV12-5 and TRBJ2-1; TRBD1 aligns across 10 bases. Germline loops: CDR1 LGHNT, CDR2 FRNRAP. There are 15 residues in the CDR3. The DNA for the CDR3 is TGTGCTAGTGGTTCAAGGACAGGGGGGAACAATGAGCAGTCCTTC. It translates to CASGSRTGGNNEQSF.

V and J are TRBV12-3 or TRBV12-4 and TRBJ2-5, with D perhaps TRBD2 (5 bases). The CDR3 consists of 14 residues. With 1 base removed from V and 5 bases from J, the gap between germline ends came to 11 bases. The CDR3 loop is CASSLGRRVETQYF. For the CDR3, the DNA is TGTGCCAGCAGTTTAGGACGGCGGGTGGAGACCCAGTACTTC.

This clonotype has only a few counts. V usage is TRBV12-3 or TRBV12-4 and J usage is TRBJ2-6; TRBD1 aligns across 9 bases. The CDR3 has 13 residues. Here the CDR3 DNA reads TGTGGGACAGGGGTAACTGGGGCCAACGTCCTGACTTTC. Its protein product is CGTGVTGANVLTF.

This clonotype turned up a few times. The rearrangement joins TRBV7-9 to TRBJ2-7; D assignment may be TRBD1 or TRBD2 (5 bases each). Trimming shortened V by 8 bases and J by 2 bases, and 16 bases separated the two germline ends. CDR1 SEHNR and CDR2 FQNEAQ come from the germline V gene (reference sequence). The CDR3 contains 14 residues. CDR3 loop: CASAFGGAAYEQYF. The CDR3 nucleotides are TGTGCCAGCGCCTTTGGGGGAGCCGCCTACGAGCAGTACTTC.

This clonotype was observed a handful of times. DNA for the CDR3: TGTGCCAGCAGCCCACACTCAGGGGGTGGCTATGGCTACACCTTC. This translates into CASSPHSGGGYGYTF. The rearrangement links TRBV7-3 to TRBJ1-2; the match to TRBD1 covers 7 bases. Trimming took 5 bases from V and 4 from J; bases not matched to a gene: 10. Looked up from germline, CDR1 is SGHTA and CDR2 is FQGTGA. The CDR3 is made up of 15 amino acids.

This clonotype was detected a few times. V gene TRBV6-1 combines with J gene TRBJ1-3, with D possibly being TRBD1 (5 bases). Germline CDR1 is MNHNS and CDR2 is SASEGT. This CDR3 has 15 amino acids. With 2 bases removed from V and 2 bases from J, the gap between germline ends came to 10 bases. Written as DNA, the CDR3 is TGTGCCAGCAGTGAAACCCTGGACACTGGAAACACCATATATTTT. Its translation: CASSETLDTGNTIYF.

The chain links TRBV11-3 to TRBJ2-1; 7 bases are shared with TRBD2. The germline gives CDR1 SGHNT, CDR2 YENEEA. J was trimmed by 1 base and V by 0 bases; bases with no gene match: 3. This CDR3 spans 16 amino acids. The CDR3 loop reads CASSLDLGGSYNEQFF. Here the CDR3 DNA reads TGTGCCAGCAGCTTAGATCTGGGGGGGTCCTACAATGAGCAGTTCTTC.

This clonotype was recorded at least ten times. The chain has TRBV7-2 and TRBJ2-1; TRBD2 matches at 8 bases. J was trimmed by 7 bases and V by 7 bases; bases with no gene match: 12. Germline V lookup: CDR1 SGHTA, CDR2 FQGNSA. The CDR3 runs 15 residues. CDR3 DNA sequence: TGTGCCAGCACCTTGGTGAGCGGGGGACTAAATGAGCAGTTCTTC. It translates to CASTLVSGGLNEQFF.

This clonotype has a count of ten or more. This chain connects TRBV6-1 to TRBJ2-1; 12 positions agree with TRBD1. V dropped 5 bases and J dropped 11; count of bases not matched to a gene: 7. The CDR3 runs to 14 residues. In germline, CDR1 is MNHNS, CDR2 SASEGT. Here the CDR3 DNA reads TGTGCCAGCAGTCCGGGACAGGGGGCCTGGAAGCAGTTCTTC. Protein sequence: CASSPGQGAWKQFF.

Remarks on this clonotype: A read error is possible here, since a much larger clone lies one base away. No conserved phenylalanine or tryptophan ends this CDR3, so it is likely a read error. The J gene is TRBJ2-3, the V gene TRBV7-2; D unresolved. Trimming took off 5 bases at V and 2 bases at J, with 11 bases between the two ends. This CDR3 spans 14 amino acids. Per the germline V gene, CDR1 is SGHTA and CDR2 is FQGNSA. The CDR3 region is CASSPASPTDTQYC. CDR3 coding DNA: TGTGCCAGCAGCCCGGCCAGCCCCACAGATACGCAGTATTGT.

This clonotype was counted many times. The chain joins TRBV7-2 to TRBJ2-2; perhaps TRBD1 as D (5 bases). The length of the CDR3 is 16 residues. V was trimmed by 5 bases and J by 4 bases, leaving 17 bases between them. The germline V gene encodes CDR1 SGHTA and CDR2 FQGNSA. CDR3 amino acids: CASSPWTRVTTGELFF. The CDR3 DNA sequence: TGTGCCAGCAGCCCGTGGACCAGGGTTACCACCGGGGAGCTGTTTTTT. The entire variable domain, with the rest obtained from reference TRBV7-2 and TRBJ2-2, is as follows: GAGVSQSPSNKVTEKGKDVELRCDPISGHTALYWYRQSLGQGLEFLIYFQGNSAPDKSGLPSDRFSAERTGGSVSTLTIQRTQQEDSAVYLCASSPWTRVTTGELFFGEGSRLTVL.

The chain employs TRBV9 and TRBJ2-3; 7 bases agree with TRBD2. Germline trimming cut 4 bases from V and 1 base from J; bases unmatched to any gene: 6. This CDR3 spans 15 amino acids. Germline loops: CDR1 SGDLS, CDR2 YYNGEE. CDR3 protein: CASSLSGVGTDTQYF. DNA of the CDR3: TGTGCCAGCAGCCTCAGCGGGGTAGGCACAGATACGCAGTATTTT.

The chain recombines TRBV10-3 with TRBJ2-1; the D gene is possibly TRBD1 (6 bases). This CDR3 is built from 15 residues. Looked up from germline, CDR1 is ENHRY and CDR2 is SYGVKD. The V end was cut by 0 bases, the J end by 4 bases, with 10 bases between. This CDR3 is CAISESRGIYNEQFF. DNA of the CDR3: TGTGCCATCAGTGAGTCGAGGGGGATTTACAATGAGCAGTTCTTC.

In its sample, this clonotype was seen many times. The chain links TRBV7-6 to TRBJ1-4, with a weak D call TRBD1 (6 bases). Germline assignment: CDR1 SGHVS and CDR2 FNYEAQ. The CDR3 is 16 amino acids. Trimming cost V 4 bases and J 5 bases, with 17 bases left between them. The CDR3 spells CASSSLGQGTNEKLFF. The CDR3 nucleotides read TGTGCCAGCAGCTCCCTGGGGCAGGGGACAAATGAAAAACTGTTTTTT.

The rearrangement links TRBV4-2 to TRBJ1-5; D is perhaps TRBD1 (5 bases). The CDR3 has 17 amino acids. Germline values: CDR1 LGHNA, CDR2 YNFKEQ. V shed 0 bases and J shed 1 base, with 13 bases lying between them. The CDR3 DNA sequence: TGTGCCAGCAGCCAAGAGACCCCGGGGGGGAGCAATCAGCCCCAGCATTTT. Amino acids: CASSQETPGGSNQPQHF.

CDR3 nucleotide sequence: TGTGCCAGCAGCGACAGGGACCAAGAGACCCAGTACTTC. This sequence encodes CASSDRDQETQYF. This chain connects TRBV7-9 to TRBJ2-5; 7 nucleotides agree with TRBD1. Per germline, CDR1 SEHNR and CDR2 FQNEAQ (reference sequence). This CDR3 spans 13 amino acids. J was trimmed by 0 bases and V by 5 bases; bases with no gene match: 0. Looking up the rest from reference TRBV7-9 and TRBJ2-5 gives the full variable domain: DTGVSQNPRHKITKRGQNVTFRCDPISEHNRLYWYRQTLGQGPEFLTYFQNEAQLEKSRLLSDRFSAERPKGSFSTLEIQRTEQGDSAMYLCASSDRDQETQYFGPGTRLLVL.

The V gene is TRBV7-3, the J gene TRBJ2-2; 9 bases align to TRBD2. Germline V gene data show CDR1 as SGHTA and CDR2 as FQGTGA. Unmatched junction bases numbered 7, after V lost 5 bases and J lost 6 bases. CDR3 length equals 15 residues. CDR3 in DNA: TGTGCCAGCAGCCAGCGGGGGGTCAACGCCGGGGAGCTGTTTTTT. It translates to CASSQRGVNAGELFF.

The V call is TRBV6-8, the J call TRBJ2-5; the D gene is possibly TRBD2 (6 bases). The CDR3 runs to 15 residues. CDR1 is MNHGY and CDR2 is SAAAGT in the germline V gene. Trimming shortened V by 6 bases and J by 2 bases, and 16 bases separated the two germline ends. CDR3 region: CASSTDLGLQETQYF. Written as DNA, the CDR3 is TGTGCCAGCAGCACCGATTTGGGACTTCAAGAGACCCAGTACTTC.

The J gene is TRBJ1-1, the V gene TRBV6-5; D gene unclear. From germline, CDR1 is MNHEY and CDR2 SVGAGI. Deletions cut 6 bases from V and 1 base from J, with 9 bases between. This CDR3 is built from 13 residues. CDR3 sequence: CASRVNWNTEAFF. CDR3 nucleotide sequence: TGTGCCAGCAGAGTGAATTGGAACACTGAAGCTTTCTTT.

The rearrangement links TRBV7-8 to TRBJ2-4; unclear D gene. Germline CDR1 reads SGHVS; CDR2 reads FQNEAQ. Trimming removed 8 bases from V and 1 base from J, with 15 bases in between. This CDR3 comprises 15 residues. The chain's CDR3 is CASSEKTRAKNIQYF. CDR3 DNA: TGTGCCAGCTCAGAGAAGACCAGGGCCAAAAACATTCAGTACTTC.